Each of the 9 T cell receptor beta chains below was sequenced from the same sample in a study of blood T cells in healthy people across ages. Using a J-beta primer mix together with a sample-barcoded 5' primer, a second PCR was run for about 6 to 12 cycles. A single record per CDR3 protein comes from TCRdb applying MiXCR to the 5' RACE reads. The table lists around 800,000 distinct CDR3 sequences, around 42% of them singletons. The sequenced sample was blood. Receptors were obtained from a man in his sixties in good health.

This clonotype turned up a few times. This chain's CDR3 is CASRQTSGNYNEQFF. The CDR3 bases are TGTGCCAGCAGGCAAACTAGCGGGAACTACAATGAGCAGTTCTTC. This chain connects TRBV6-6 to TRBJ2-1; 10 nucleotides agree with TRBD2. Germline CDR1 and CDR2: MNHNY and SVGAGI (reference sequence). With V trimmed by 6 bases and J by 3 bases, 5 bases remained unmatched. The CDR3 sequence is 15 residues long.

In regard to this clonotype: This may be a read error, as it is one base from a much larger clone. The gene calls are TRBV4-1 and TRBJ2-1, with 9 bases lining up with TRBD2. The CDR3 sequence is 16 residues long. Germline CDR1 and CDR2: MGHRA and YSYEKL. The CDR3 nucleotides read TGCGCCAGCAGCCAAGCATTAGCGGGGGCGTACAGTGAGCAGTTCTTC. Its translation is CASSQALAGAYSEQFF.

The chain carries TRBV10-2 and TRBJ1-5; D is perhaps TRBD1 (6 bases). Trimming left V 8 bases short and J 4 bases short, with 15 bases between. CDR3 size: 14 residues. Germline CDR1 is WSHSY and CDR2 is SAAADI. The CDR3 region is CASQRGRGNQPQHF. As DNA, the CDR3 is TGCGCCAGCCAGCGGGGCAGGGGAAATCAGCCCCAGCATTTT.

This clonotype has more than one count but fewer than ten. V is TRBV20-1 and J is TRBJ2-5; the D gene is possibly TRBD2 (6 bases). V was shortened by 2 bases and J by 3 bases, with 13 bases between the two germline ends. The germline V gene encodes CDR1 DFQATT and CDR2 SNEGSKA (reference sequence). The CDR3 runs to 14 residues. In DNA, the CDR3 is TGCAGTGCTAGACGAGAAGGGAGGAAAGAGACCCAGTACTTC. This codes for CSARREGRKETQYF.

In its sample, this clonotype was seen a few times. The genes are TRBV20-1 and TRBJ2-5, with a possible D match to TRBD1 (6 bases). The V and J ends lost 5 bases and 1 base respectively, with 26 bases between them. This CDR3 has 18 amino acids. Germline V lookup: CDR1 DFQATT, CDR2 SNEGSKA (reference sequence). CDR3 protein: CSAAIRPGQHPIQETQYF. Here the CDR3 DNA reads TGCAGTGCTGCGATAAGGCCAGGACAGCATCCTATCCAAGAGACCCAGTACTTC.

This sequence joins TRBV20-1 and TRBJ2-3; D may be TRBD1 (6 bases). V dropped 7 bases and J dropped 5 bases, with 16 bases sitting between them. The germline gives CDR1 DFQATT, CDR2 SNEGSKA (reference sequence). The CDR3 spans 13 residues. The CDR3 DNA follows: TGCAGTGTTAGGGGCCAGGGGAGAGATACGCAGTATTTT. Translated, it gives CSVRGQGRDTQYF.

There are a few counts of this clonotype. The chain employs TRBV7-2 and TRBJ2-1; no firm D call. The CDR3 extends over 12 amino acids. Between the trimmed V and J ends, which lost 6 bases and 6 bases, there was a span of 9 bases. The germline gives CDR1 SGHTA, CDR2 FQGNSA. CDR3 bases: TGTGCCAGCAGTCCTAATTTCAATGAGCAGTTCTTC. Amino acids: CASSPNFNEQFF.

The chain joins TRBV11-2 to TRBJ2-3; TRBD2 matches 12 bases. Looked up from germline, CDR1 is SGHAT and CDR2 is FQNNGV. The CDR3 has 17 amino acids. J was trimmed by 0 bases and V by 5 bases; bases with no gene match: 6. The CDR3 DNA sequence: TGTGCCAGCAGCCCCCGGACTAGCGGGACGAGCACAGATACGCAGTATTTT. This codes for CASSPRTSGTSTDTQYF. Supplemented by reference TRBV11-2 and TRBJ2-3, the full variable domain reads EAGVAQSPRYKIIEKRQSVAFWCNPISGHATLYWYQQILGQGPKLLIQFQNNGVVDDSQLPKDRFSAERLKGVDSTLKIQPAKLEDSAVYLCASSPRTSGTSTDTQYFGPGTRLTVL.

The rearrangement joins TRBV5-1 to TRBJ2-7; perhaps D is TRBD1 or TRBD2 (5 bases each). V lost 5 bases and J lost 0, with 15 bases in between. The CDR3 is 15 residues long. CDR1 SGHRS and CDR2 YFSETQ come from the germline V gene. The CDR3 DNA is TGCGCCAGCAGAACGGATGTGGGGACCTCCTACGAGCAGTACTTC. Amino acids: CASRTDVGTSYEQYF.